The text below deals with one TCR beta chain. The V and J ends lost 3 bases and 7 bases, in that order; junction bases with no gene match: 9. Germline V gene lookup returns CDR1 SGHTA and CDR2 FQGNSA. The CDR3 has 15 residues. This specimen comes from a study of blood T cell repertoires in COVID-19. Study information: Sites across the United States, Italy and Spain contributed samples from acute and convalescent COVID-19. Sample material is recorded as cDNA or gDNA derived from T cells, B-cell-depleted T cells, or PBMCs.

Original analysis: Counts of nucleated cells, estimated from reference gene primer amplification, were obtained. Repertoires were generated with immunoSEQ multiplex PCR, while TCRdb's copy carries only in-frame clones and drops some. V, J and clone size derive from that table, while D and trimming were established from the DNA sequence. The sample has about 73,000 clones; around 80% are singletons. The sequenced sample was peripheral blood. The sequence was collected from a man over 45 with active COVID-19. V usage is TRBV7-2 and J usage is TRBJ2-7; 10 nucleotides line up with TRBD1. The CDR3 sequence: CASSLGGTGVQEQYF. The CDR3 nucleotides read TGTGCCAGCAGCTTGGGCGGGACAGGGGTGCAAGAGCAGTACTTC.